What follows describes a single T cell receptor beta chain. Its cognate antigen has yet to be identified. The input lacks base qualities; no much larger clone sits a single base away. This sample is drawn from a study of cytomegalovirus exposure and HLA in healthy donors (dated by TCRdb to about 2017). In terms of the full investigation: An earlier analysis of several hundred of the donors reported approximately 280 Gb of sequence data and 117 million unique TCR beta sequences obtained from around 170 million T cells. Approximately 330 gigabases of sequencing data and around 88 million unique TCR sequences made up an early release that covered under 750 HLA-typed donors. Of the roughly 400 genotyped donors, approximately 80% fell in the genetic ancestry cluster associated with self-reported Caucasian donors. The study aimed to test whether cataloging public T cell receptors could reveal signatures of past pathogen exposure. Using immunosequencing, the study profiled T cell repertoires from fewer than 850 subjects and related those repertoires to cytomegalovirus serostatus. In addition to the first cohort of roughly 700 subjects, a separate validation cohort of approximately 130 different subjects was used. The study combined high-throughput TCR immunosequencing, statistical association of individual TCRs with disease status, and machine learning to predict cytomegalovirus infection status. A later analysis re-examined previously published TCR beta repertoires from more than 550 donors and added high-resolution HLA genotyping to investigate patterns of TCR occurrence. Rather than using new phenotypic data, the later analysis identified candidate immune exposures from TCR beta sequences and from how often those sequences occurred across donors. An earlier analysis of some 500 of the donors applied high-throughput TCR beta sequencing to assess whether each TCR beta V gene segment acted as functional or pseudogenic. Alongside the repertoire data, information on donor age, sex, ethnicity and CMV serostatus was compiled. In a later genetic analysis, genome-wide SNP genotypes for about 60% of the 666 donors were used, and that subset was treated as a discovery cohort. All discovery cohort repertoires had been generated using a single sequencing platform. HLA typing included class I and class II loci at four-digit resolution. Typing coverage differed by locus: A, B, C, DRB1 and DQB1 were typed in roughly 629-630 donors, DQA1 in approximately 520, DPA1 in 600 to 610, and DPB1 in approximately 450. Roughly 5 DR-DQ haplotypes were handled as single units for association and clustering, since linkage in the cohort was strong. Across around 400 genotyped donors of the cohort, an average of about 220,000 unique TCR beta nucleotide sequences per donor were sequenced, and roughly 20% of those sequences were non-productive. General conclusions and limits of the study: According to a later analysis, parvovirus B19, influenza, CMV and Epstein-Barr virus appeared linked to several top co-occurrence clusters. In this cohort, only TCR beta chains were sequenced, and detectable features were limited by the absence of alpha or paired-chain data. The only immune exposure information available for the cohort was CMV serostatus. Strong co-occurrence of HLA alleles, especially DR and DQ, made assigning TCR associations to individual alleles difficult. Compared with equally common non-associated chains, HLA-associated TCR beta chains in a later analysis were more clonally expanded and had lower generation probabilities. Roughly uniform sequencing depth across donors was assumed in presence/absence analyses, although this assumption may not hold. An earlier analysis of some 560 of the donors showed that most TCR beta V segments appeared in productive rearrangements either about 87% or about 30% of the time, which broadly matched IMGT annotations. A later analysis found that TCR association rates varied across HLA loci, with DRB1 alleles showing the most associated TCRs and HLA-C alleles the fewest. Because HLA typing was missing for some donors at each locus, association tests included only the typed subset. In a later genetic analysis, a missense DCLRE1C variant was associated with V-gene and J-gene trimming of TCR beta chains, and the association was replicated in an independent cohort. Most TCR sequences were seen in very few donors, while some public TCRs were found in many individuals. A further reported finding was that TCR beta sequences accurately predicted the HLA-A and HLA-B alleles for most subjects in the first cohort. Cytomegalovirus status was reported to be diagnosed by the classifier with high specificity and sensitivity in both the original and validation cohorts. Correlated functional status among segregating V segments might be attributable to linkage disequilibrium, but an unknown experimental factor could not be ruled out. A later genetic analysis reported fewer N-insertions in productive TCRs among donors in an Asian-associated ancestry cluster than the roughly 670-donor mean. It was suggested by the authors that the approach could potentially be generalized to other disease states and immunological phenotypes. In a later analysis, most CMV-associated TCR beta chains were found to appear HLA-restricted, with HLA associations seemingly driven largely by CMV exposure. Because counts were too low, roughly 17 rarely observed V segments, including chromosome 9 orphons, were left out of the earlier analysis of some 600 of the donors. A few of the identified cytomegalovirus-associated TCR beta chains were confirmed in vitro to be specific for cytomegalovirus antigens. Specific HLA alleles were associated with some 15,000 TCR beta sequences at a false discovery rate of 0.05 in a later analysis. A cluster of highly shared sequence variants was judged likely to be a technical artifact of the sequencing pipeline. A total of about 180 TCR beta chains were listed by the study as associated with cytomegalovirus.

The library was built by means of the immunoSEQ multiplex PCR assay. The multiplex PCR relied on a mix of 60 forward primers for TCR Vbeta segments and 13 reverse primers for TCR Jbeta segments. The CDR3 region of rearranged TCR beta genes was amplified from genomic DNA with a multiplex PCR assay. Amplified TCR beta libraries were sequenced as 87-base-pair reads on the Illumina HiSeq System. The original methods were these. In a later analysis, roughly 80 million unique TCR beta chains were counted across the approximately 640 repertoires, and roughly 11 million of these chains were shared by at least two donors. To remove PCR and sequencing errors, raw reads were error-corrected and collapsed into unique sequences using a nearest-neighbor algorithm that merged closely related sequences. CDR3 sequences were aligned to IMGT reference sequences to assign V, D and J gene segments. For a sequence to be retained, a match of at least six nucleotides to both a V gene segment and a J gene segment was required. Rearrangements were called productive when the CDR3 lacked stop codons and stayed in frame with V and J; all others were non-productive. CDR3 was defined by IMGT convention, running from the second conserved V-encoded cysteine to the conserved J-encoded phenylalanine. Sequences without an unambiguous match to a single V gene segment were excluded from the earlier analysis of about 600 of the donors. In an earlier analysis of 587 of the donors, V segments were called functional above 56.7% productive rearrangements and were called segregating when the between-donor standard deviation exceeded 5%. A statistical classification framework was built for diagnosing cytomegalovirus status from the catalog of TCR beta chain sequences. A later analysis assigned V and J genes by comparing TCR nucleotide sequences with IMGT/GENE-DB human TR gene sequences. Using the TCRdist pipeline, a later analysis assigned CDR3 sequences along with most-parsimonious VDJ recombination scenarios. In a later analysis, each TCR beta chain was defined by its CDR3 amino acid sequence together with its V-gene family, and reads without a unique V-gene family were excluded. In a later analysis, some 600 highly shared, low-generation-probability nucleotide sequences were removed to address suspected cross-contamination and a sequencing artifact. For each public chain, a later analysis derived a clonal expansion index from normalized ranks of inferred template counts within each repertoire. A later analysis computed generation probabilities with a VDJ recombination model fitted to out-of-frame rearrangements, and checked the results against IGoR. Hypergeometric tests were used in a later analysis to score TCR-TCR, TCR-HLA and TCR-CMV co-occurrence, with a repertoire-size bias correction applied to the TCR pairs. A later analysis estimated false discovery rates by permuting HLA or CMV assignments 20 times. In a later analysis, co-occurring TCRs were grouped with DBSCAN, and TCRdist sequence similarity was added when clustering was performed within HLA-allele-positive subsets. Repertoires with fewer than 30,000 or more than 120,000 public chains were left out of co-occurrence clustering, as were about 5 repertoires with anomalous nucleotide sharing. TCRdb carries this immuneACCESS record with in-frame sequences only. Its versions omit some clonotypes, under half of them owing to an unresolved V gene in the studies checked, with the rest unexplained. V and J calls and clone size are given by that table; D and trimming were obtained from the DNA. A total of approximately 190,000 clones appear in this sample, around 80% of them only once. The ten most abundant clones make up around 1.7% of the sample.

The cohort consisted of 600 to 750 healthy bone marrow donors. All cohort members were sampled while nominally healthy, although unrecorded immune exposures were likely present. The donor tested CMV seronegative and was one of the 352 seronegative cohort members. Every donor gave a peripheral blood sample, and the peripheral blood mononuclear cells from that sample were used for TCR beta sequencing. Genomic DNA extraction from the blood cell samples was performed with the Qiagen DNeasy Blood Extraction Kit. The TCR sequence derives from a woman aged 18-35 years in good health and CMV-seronegative. The sequenced sample consisted of PBMCs.

The nucleotides read TGTGCCAGCAGCGTAGACTTCGCGGGACAGAGCTCCTACAATGAGCAGTTCTTC. The encoded protein is CASSVDFAGQSSYNEQFF. Recombination connected TRBV9 to TRBJ2-1; possibly the D gene is TRBD1, per 7 matching bases. The CDR3, cysteine through phenylalanine, is 18 amino acids long. Solely the CDR3 DNA is kept, with 54 bases framed from the first base. Looking up the germline V gene yields CDR1 SGDLS and CDR2 YYNGEE. V loses 0 bases, J loses 0 bases, and the germline ends lie 16 bases apart.